The T cell receptor beta chain described here comes from a study of T-cell reconstitution after alpha-beta-depleted transplantation in children. Study-wide results and caveats: Several hundred rapidly expanded clones from non-depleted graft cells reportedly supplied alpha-beta T cells about two months post-transplant. The main origin of T-cell counts and diversity one year after transplant was newly produced T cells. From surviving recipient T cells and thymic progenitors came the high day-60 TCRbeta diversity observed in some patients.

Germline V gene lookup returns CDR1 MNHNY and CDR2 SVGAGI (reference sequence). The CDR3 is made up of 13 amino acids. Trimming stripped 5 bases from V and 2 bases from J, with 10 bases between. The TCRbeta library incorporated unique molecular identifiers. TCRdb fed the PCR reads into MiXCR, producing one record per CDR3 protein. The sample contains 530,000 or so distinct CDR3 sequences, roughly 27% of which appear only once. A note on this clonotype: Antigen specificity is unknown.

This TCR derives from a boy in the first two years of life with Wiskott-Aldrich syndrome, due to receive a stem cell transplant. Sequences were derived from PBMCs, sampled before TCRalphabeta/CD19-depleted stem cell transplant. This chain joins TRBV6-6 and TRBJ2-7, with TRBD1 as a possible D gene (5 bases). CDR3 DNA sequence: TGTGCCAGCAGTATCGACAGCGCCTACGAGCAGTACTTC. Translated: CASSIDSAYEQYF.